This T cell receptor (beta chain) was identified in a study of blood T cell repertoires in COVID-19. Study context: Spain, Italy and the United States supplied samples that represented acute and convalescent COVID-19. PBMCs, B-cell-depleted T cells, or T cells provided the cDNA or gDNA that made up the material.

Original data processing: By means of reference gene primer amplification, nucleated cell counts were estimated. Some clones are missing from TCRdb's copy, which holds only in-frame ones; the method was immunoSEQ multiplex PCR. V, J and clone size were drawn from that table, and D and trimming were deduced from the DNA. This table has around 230,000 clones, about 80% appearing once. This CDR3 spans 15 amino acids. Germline lookup yields CDR1 SGHNT and CDR2 YYREEE (reference sequence). V was pared by 0 bases and J by 5 bases, with 1 base of the junction left unmatched. This clonotype was obtained from an elderly woman with acute or convalescent COVID-19. Sample: peripheral blood. This chain joins TRBV5-4 and TRBJ1-4, with TRBD1 identical over 10 bases. This CDR3 reads CASSLGGQGNEKLFF. CDR3 bases: TGTGCCAGCAGCTTGGGGGGACAGGGGAATGAAAAACTGTTTTTT.